The 14 T cell receptor beta chains listed next were all sequenced from one sample in a study of post-analysis software for immune sequencing data. These receptors' antigens are unknown. Study observations and caveats: Compared with controls, patients had more of five TRBV segments, including TRBV5-6, TRBV5-1 and TRBV20-1.

Carried by the TCR beta cDNA libraries were unique molecular identifiers. MiXCR was run by TCRdb on the PCR reads, yielding one entry per CDR3 protein. The table lists 820,000 or so distinct CDR3 sequences, around 53% of them singletons. Input material: blood. These receptors were taken from a girl aged 10 to 17 with multiple sclerosis.

The chain has TRBV7-3 and TRBJ1-2, with TRBD1 matching over 7 bases. Germline CDR1 and CDR2: SGHTA and FQGTGA. V was clipped by 3 bases and J by 9 bases; unmatched bases: 7. This CDR3 is 13 amino acids long. Here the CDR3 reads CASSFRDSGSYTF. As DNA, the CDR3 is TGTGCCAGCAGCTTCAGGGACAGCGGTAGCTACACCTTC. The full variable domain, in which reference TRBV7-3 and TRBJ1-2 provide the parts outside the CDR3, is GAGVSQTPSNKVTEKGKYVELRCDPISGHTALYWYRQSLGQGPEFLIYFQGTGAADDSGLPNDRFFAVRPEGSVSTLKIQRTERGDSAVYLCASSFRDSGSYTFGSGTRLTVV.

CDR3 amino acids: CATSKGGGYNEQFF. DNA of the CDR3: TGTGCCACCAGCAAGGGAGGGGGCTACAATGAGCAGTTCTTC. J is TRBJ2-1 and V is TRBV15, with D possibly TRBD2 on 7 matching bases. Germline V gives CDR1 LNHNV, CDR2 YYDKDF (reference sequence). V lost 4 bases and J lost 3, with 10 bases in between. The CDR3 extends over 14 amino acids.

This rearrangement joins TRBV20-1 to TRBJ2-1; 7 bases line up with TRBD2. Trimming at V came to 4 bases and at J to 4 bases, leaving 4 bases not matched to a gene. The CDR3 spans 13 residues. CDR1 DFQATT and CDR2 SNEGSKA come from the germline V gene (reference sequence). The DNA for the CDR3 is TGCAGTGCTACTAGCGGTGTTTACAATGAGCAGTTCTTC. It yields the protein CSATSGVYNEQFF.

This clonotype came up a few times. The chain recombines TRBV20-1 with TRBJ2-7; 13 nucleotides line up with TRBD2. The V segment lost 1 base and the J segment 4 bases; nucleotides outside the gene matches: 10. The CDR3 contains 17 residues. In germline, CDR1 is DFQATT, CDR2 SNEGSKA (reference sequence). CDR3 in DNA: TGCAGTGCTAGAGGAGGGACTAGCGGGACCGGTTTGTACGAGCAGTACTTC. It encodes CSARGGTSGTGLYEQYF.

This chain connects TRBV20-1 to TRBJ2-3; 9 bases are shared with TRBD2. The CDR3 is 17 residues long. In germline, CDR1 is DFQATT, CDR2 SNEGSKA (reference sequence). The ends lost 0 bases at V and 1 base at J; junction bases unmatched: 8. As DNA, the CDR3 is TGCAGTGCTAGAGATCCCCCGCAGCGGGGGGGCACAGATACGCAGTATTTT. Its protein is CSARDPPQRGGTDTQYF.

This chain links TRBV29-1 with TRBJ2-5; 13 nucleotides align to TRBD2. Germline V CDR1 and CDR2: SQVTM, ANQGSEA. The V segment lost 6 bases and the J segment 4 bases; nucleotides outside the gene matches: 8. This CDR3 comprises 15 residues. The CDR3 is CSVPRTSGGRETQYF. CDR3 DNA sequence: TGCAGCGTACCCCGGACTAGCGGGGGACGAGAGACCCAGTACTTC.

V usage is TRBV7-9 and J usage is TRBJ2-7; perhaps TRBD1 as D (5 bases). CDR1 and CDR2 (germline): SEHNR, FQNEAQ (reference sequence). V lost 5 bases, J lost 6 bases, and 11 bases lay in between. The CDR3 extends over 12 amino acids. For the CDR3, the DNA is TGTGCCAGCAGCCCCGACAGCTTCGAGCAGTACTTC. It codes for CASSPDSFEQYF.

The chain couples TRBV20-1 to TRBJ1-1; D not certain. Germline V gene data show CDR1 as DFQATT and CDR2 as SNEGSKA (reference sequence). V lost 6 bases and J 3 bases, leaving 17 bases between the germline ends. The CDR3 is made up of 14 amino acids. This CDR3 reads CSANRGGLDTEAFF. CDR3 in DNA: TGCAGTGCAAATCGGGGAGGTCTGGACACTGAAGCTTTCTTT.

This clonotype was seen more than once but under ten times. V usage is TRBV27 and J usage is TRBJ2-5; maybe TRBD1 (6 bases). The V end lost 0 bases, the J end lost 2 bases, and 10 bases lay between the germline ends. The CDR3 sequence is 15 residues long. The germline V gene encodes CDR1 MNHEY and CDR2 SMNVEV (reference sequence). The CDR3 protein is CASSLSWGLQETQYF. Here the CDR3 DNA reads TGTGCCAGCAGTTTATCATGGGGGCTGCAAGAGACCCAGTACTTC.

Of note for this clonotype: Germline and junction disagree at one end, which may indicate a read error. The genes are TRBV7-2 and TRBJ2-3; TRBD2 matches 8 bases. Germline lookup yields CDR1 SGHTA and CDR2 FQGNSA. The CDR3 length is 16 residues. CDR3: CGSSLRAGGSTDTQYF. The CDR3 DNA reads TGTGGCAGCAGCCTTAGGGCGGGGGGTAGCACAGATACGCAGTATTTT.

This rearrangement joins TRBV7-6 to TRBJ1-1; 7 nucleotides match TRBD1. CDR3 size: 16 residues. V trimming: 5 bases; J trimming: 1 base; junction bases outside the gene matches: 10. Germline V gene lookup returns CDR1 SGHVS and CDR2 FNYEAQ. The DNA of the CDR3 is TGTGCCAGCAGCCTCGGGGCCGGGACAGCGAACACTGAAGCTTTCTTT. This codes for CASSLGAGTANTEAFF.

There are a few counts of this clonotype. V is TRBV9 and J is TRBJ1-2; no clear D gene. CDR1 is SGDLS, CDR2 YYNGEE, per germline. The CDR3 runs 14 residues. V lost 4 bases and J 6 bases, leaving 16 bases between the germline ends. CDR3 nucleotide sequence: TGTGCCAGCAGCCCTCGGGGAATAGCGGATGGCTACACCTTC. Amino acids: CASSPRGIADGYTF.

The gene calls are TRBV29-1 and TRBJ2-1; 7 bases are a match to TRBD2. The germline gives CDR1 SQVTM, CDR2 ANQGSEA. The CDR3 is 14 amino acids. V trimming: 6 bases; J trimming: 4 bases; junction bases outside the gene matches: 9. The CDR3 bases are TGCAGCGTGAGGACTAGACTAGTTTACAATGAGCAGTTCTTC. This sequence encodes CSVRTRLVYNEQFF.

The sample holds one count of this clonotype. The CDR3 sequence is CASRNGRQGRLNEKLFF. The CDR3 DNA reads TGTGCCAGCAGGAATGGGAGACAGGGAAGACTAAATGAAAAACTGTTTTTT. The rearrangement links TRBV12-3 or TRBV12-4 to TRBJ1-4; TRBD1 aligns across 7 bases. CDR3 length: 17 amino acids. Trimming cost V 6 bases and J 5 bases; bases outside gene matches: 15.